This TCR beta chain appears in the sequencing data of a study of blood T cells in healthy people across ages. Whole-study context: Template switching recovered approximately one barcoded beta molecule for every two T cells. Study-wide results and limits: Age advanced and TCR beta diversity per million T cells fell, roughly linearly. PBMCs went unsorted, and a conclusive naive versus antigen-experienced comparison was therefore prevented. In long-lived donors, naive CD4+ cell counts and diversity exceeded those of aged donors.

Sample-barcoded 5' priming and a J-beta primer mix drove a second PCR of roughly 6 to 12 cycles. Via MiXCR, TCRdb re-called the 5' RACE reads, giving one row per CDR3 protein. In the table there are roughly 1.4 million distinct CDR3 sequences, 55% to 75% of which are singletons. This clonotype turned up a few times. The antigen is not known. The CDR3 runs to 14 residues. V was clipped by 5 bases and J by 2 bases, with 7 bases between them. The source material was blood. The chain links TRBV12-3 or TRBV12-4 to TRBJ2-6; a possible D gene is TRBD2 (6 bases). This clonotype originated in a man between 18 and 35 years old in good health. The CDR3 loop reads CASSRETGANVLTF. The CDR3 bases are TGTGCCAGCAGTCGGGAGACTGGGGCCAACGTCCTGACTTTC.